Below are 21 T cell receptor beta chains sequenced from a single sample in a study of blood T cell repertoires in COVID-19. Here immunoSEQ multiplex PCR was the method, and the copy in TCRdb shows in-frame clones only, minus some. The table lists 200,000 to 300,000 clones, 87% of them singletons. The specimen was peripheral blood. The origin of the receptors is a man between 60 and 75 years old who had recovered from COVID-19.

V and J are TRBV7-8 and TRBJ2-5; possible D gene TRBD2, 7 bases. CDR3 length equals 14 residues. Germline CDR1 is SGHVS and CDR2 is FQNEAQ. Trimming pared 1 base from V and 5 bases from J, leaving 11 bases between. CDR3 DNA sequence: TGTGCCAGCAGCTTAGGGGGGGGCCGGGAGACCCAGTACTTC. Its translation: CASSLGGGRETQYF.

The CDR3, as DNA: TGTGCCAGCAGTTACAGGCCCCGTGGCTACACCTTC. Protein: CASSYRPRGYTF. The rearrangement uses TRBV28 and TRBJ1-2, with D possibly TRBD1 on 5 matching bases. Trimming pared 4 bases from V and 7 bases from J, leaving 10 bases between. This CDR3 is 12 amino acids long. CDR1 and CDR2 (germline): MDHEN, SYDVKM.

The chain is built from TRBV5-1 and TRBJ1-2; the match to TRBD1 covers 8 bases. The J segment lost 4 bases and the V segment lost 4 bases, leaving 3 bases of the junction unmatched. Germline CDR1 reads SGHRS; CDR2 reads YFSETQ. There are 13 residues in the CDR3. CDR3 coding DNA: TGCGCCAGCAGCAAAGGGACAGGCTATGGCTACACCTTC. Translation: CASSKGTGYGYTF.

The CDR3 region is CASSLRGTSTDTQYF. CDR3 coding DNA: TGTGCCAGCAGCTTGAGAGGAACTAGCACAGATACGCAGTATTTT. The chain is built from TRBV5-5 and TRBJ2-3; D gene unclear. This CDR3 region has 15 residues. The V end lost 1 base, the J end lost 0 bases, and 9 bases lay between the germline ends. Germline CDR1 and CDR2: SGHKS and YYEKEE (reference sequence).

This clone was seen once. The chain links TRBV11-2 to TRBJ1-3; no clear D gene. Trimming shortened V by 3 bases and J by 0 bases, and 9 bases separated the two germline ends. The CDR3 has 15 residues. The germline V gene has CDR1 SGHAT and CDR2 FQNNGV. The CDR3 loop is CASSLSTASGNTIYF. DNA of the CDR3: TGTGCCAGCAGCTTGAGTACAGCCTCTGGAAACACCATATATTTT.

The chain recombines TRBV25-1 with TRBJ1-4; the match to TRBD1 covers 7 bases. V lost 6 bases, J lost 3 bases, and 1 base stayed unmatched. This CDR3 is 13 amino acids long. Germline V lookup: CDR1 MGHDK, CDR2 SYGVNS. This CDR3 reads CASSQGANEKLFF. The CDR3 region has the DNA TGTGCCAGCAGCCAGGGGGCTAATGAAAAACTGTTTTTT.

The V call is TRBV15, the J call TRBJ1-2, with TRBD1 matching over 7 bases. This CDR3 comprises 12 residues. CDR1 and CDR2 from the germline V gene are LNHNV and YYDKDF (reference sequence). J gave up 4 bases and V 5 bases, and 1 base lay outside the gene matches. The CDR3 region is CATSGDSYGYTF. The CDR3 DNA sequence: TGTGCCACCAGCGGGGACAGCTATGGCTACACCTTC.

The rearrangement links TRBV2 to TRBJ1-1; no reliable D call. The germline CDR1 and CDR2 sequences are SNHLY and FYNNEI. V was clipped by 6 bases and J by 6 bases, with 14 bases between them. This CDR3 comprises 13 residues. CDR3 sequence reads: CASSSHEIPEAFF. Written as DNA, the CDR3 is TGTGCCAGCAGCTCCCACGAGATCCCTGAAGCTTTCTTT.

CDR3 protein: CAGKAGGDTGELFF. The DNA of the CDR3 is TGTGCCGGAAAAGCGGGCGGGGATACCGGGGAGCTGTTTTTT. The rearrangement uses TRBV2 and TRBJ2-2; perhaps TRBD2 as D (6 bases). Germline assignment: CDR1 SNHLY and CDR2 FYNNEI. There are 14 residues in the CDR3. Trimming shortened V by 11 bases and J by 5 bases, and 18 bases separated the two germline ends. Based on the CDR3 plus reference TRBV2 and TRBJ2-2, the full variable domain is EPEVTQTPSHQVTQMGQEVILRCVPISNHLYFYWYRQILGQKVEFLVSFYNNEISEKSEIFDDQFSVERPDGSNFTLKIRSTKLEDSAMYFCAGKAGGDTGELFFGEGSRLTVL.

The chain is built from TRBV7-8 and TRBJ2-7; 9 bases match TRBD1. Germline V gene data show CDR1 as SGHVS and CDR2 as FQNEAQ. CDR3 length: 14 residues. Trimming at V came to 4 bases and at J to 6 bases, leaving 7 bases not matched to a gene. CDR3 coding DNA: TGTGCCAGCAGCTGGCGGACAGGGGCCTCCGAGCAGTACGTC. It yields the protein CASSWRTGASEQYV.

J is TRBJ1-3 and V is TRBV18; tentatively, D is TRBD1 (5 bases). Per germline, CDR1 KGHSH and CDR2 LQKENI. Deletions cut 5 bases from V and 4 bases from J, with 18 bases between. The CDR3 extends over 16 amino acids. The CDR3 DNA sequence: TGTGCCAGCTCATCTCAAGAGACAGTAACAGGAAACACCATATATTTT. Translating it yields CASSSQETVTGNTIYF.

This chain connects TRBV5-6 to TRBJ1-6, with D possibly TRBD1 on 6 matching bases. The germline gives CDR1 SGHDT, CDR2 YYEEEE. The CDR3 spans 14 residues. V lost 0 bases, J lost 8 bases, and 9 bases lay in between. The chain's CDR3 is CASSLVGAYSPLHF. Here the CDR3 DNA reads TGTGCCAGCAGCTTGGTGGGGGCGTATTCACCCCTCCACTTT.

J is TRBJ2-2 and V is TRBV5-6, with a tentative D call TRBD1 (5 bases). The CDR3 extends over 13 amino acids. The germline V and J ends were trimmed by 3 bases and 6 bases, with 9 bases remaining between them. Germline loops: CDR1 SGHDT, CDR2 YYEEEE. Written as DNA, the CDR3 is TGTGCCAGCAGCTCTCAGGGTTCCGGGGAGCTGTTTTTT. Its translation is CASSSQGSGELFF.

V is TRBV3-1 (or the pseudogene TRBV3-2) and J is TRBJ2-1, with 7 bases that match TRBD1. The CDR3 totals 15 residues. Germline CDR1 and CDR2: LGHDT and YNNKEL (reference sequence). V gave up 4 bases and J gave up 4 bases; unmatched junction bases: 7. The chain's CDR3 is CASSRRTGVYNEQFF. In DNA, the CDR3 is TGTGCCAGCAGCCGCCGCACAGGGGTGTACAATGAGCAGTTCTTC.

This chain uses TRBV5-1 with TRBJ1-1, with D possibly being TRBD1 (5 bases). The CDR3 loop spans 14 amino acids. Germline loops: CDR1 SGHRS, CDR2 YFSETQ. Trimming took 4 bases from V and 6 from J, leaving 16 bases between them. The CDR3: CASSTPGEFAEAFF. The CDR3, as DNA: TGCGCCAGCAGCACCCCGGGGGAGTTCGCTGAAGCTTTCTTT. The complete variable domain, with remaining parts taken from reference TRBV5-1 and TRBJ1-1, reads KAGVTQTPRYLIKTRGQQVTLSCSPISGHRSVSWYQQTPGQGLQFLFEYFSETQRNKGNFPGRFSGRQFSNSRSEMNVSTLELGDSALYLCASSTPGEFAEAFFGQGTRLTVV.

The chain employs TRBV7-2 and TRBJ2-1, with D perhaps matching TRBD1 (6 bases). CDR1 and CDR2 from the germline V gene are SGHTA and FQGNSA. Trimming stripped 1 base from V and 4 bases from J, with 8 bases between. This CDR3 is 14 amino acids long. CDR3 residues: CASSLGGTYNEQFF. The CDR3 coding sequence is TGTGCCAGCAGCTTAGGAGGGACATACAATGAGCAGTTCTTC.

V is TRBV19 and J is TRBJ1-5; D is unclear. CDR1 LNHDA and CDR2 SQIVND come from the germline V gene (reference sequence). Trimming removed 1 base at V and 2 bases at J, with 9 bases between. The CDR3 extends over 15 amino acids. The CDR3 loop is CASSIVGFGNQPQHF. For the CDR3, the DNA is TGTGCCAGTAGTATAGTCGGGTTTGGCAATCAGCCCCAGCATTTT.

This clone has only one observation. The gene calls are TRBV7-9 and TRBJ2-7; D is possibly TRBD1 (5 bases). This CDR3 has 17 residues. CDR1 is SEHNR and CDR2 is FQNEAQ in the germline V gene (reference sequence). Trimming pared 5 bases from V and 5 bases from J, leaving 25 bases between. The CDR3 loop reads CASSRSLIYRNMNEQYF. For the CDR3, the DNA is TGTGCCAGCAGCCGCTCACTCATATACAGGAATATGAACGAGCAGTACTTC. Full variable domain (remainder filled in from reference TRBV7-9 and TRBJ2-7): DTGVSQNPRHKITKRGQNVTFRCDPISEHNRLYWYRQTLGQGPEFLTYFQNEAQLEKSRLLSDRFSAERPKGSFSTLEIQRTEQGDSAMYLCASSRSLIYRNMNEQYFGPGTRLTVT.

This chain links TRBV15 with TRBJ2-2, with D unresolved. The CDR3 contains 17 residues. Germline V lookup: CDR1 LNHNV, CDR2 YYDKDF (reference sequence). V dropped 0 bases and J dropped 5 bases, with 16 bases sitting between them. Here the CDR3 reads CATSRDLRSHETGELFF. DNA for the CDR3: TGTGCCACCAGCAGAGATCTACGCTCGCACGAAACCGGGGAGCTGTTTTTT.

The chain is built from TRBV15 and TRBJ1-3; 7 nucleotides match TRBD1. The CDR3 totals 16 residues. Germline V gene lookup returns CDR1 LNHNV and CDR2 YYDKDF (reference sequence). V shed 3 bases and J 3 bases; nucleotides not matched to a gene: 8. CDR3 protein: CATSRGLQGYGNTIYF. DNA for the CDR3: TGTGCCACCAGCAGGGGTTTACAGGGGTATGGAAACACCATATATTTT.

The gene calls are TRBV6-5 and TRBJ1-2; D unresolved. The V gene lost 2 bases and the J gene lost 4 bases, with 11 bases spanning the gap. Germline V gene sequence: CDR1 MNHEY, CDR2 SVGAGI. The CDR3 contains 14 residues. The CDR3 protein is CASSYGSGAYGYTF. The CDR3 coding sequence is TGTGCCAGCAGTTACGGTTCGGGAGCCTATGGCTACACCTTC.